This T cell receptor beta chain was captured in a study of CD8+CD57+ T cells in acquired aplastic anemia. Study context: The average read count for CD4+ cells in healthy donors was some 9.9 million. Notes on the study in general: Sharing between patients and controls was observed for twenty-nine CD8+ CDR3 sequences.

V lost 7 bases to trimming and J lost 5 bases; unmatched junction nucleotides: 3. Germline V gene data show CDR1 as SQVTM and CDR2 as ANQGSEA. The CDR3 runs 12 residues. Genomic DNA constituted the template upon which TCR beta VDJ and CDR3 profiling was performed. Each CDR3 protein is one row after TCRdb ran MiXCR on the reads. This sample has some 190,000 distinct CDR3 sequences, with roughly half found just once. Points on this clonotype: The antigen remains undetermined.

The sequence was collected from a human donor in good health, serving as a control. The J gene is TRBJ1-2, the V gene TRBV29-1; TRBD1 agrees at 11 bases. Sequences were obtained from sorted CD4+, CD8+, or CD8+CD57+ T cells (not recorded which) from PBMCs. The chain's CDR3 is CSGGTGGYGYTF. DNA of the CDR3: TGCAGCGGGGGGACAGGGGGGTATGGCTACACCTTC.